A single sample gave rise to the 8 T cell receptor beta chains below, sequenced in a study of blood T cell repertoires in COVID-19. Clones were read by immunoSEQ multiplex PCR, and TCRdb kept only the in-frame ones, dropping some. This sample has about 220,000 clones; less than 90% occur once, and the top ten carry about 7%. The specimen was PBMCs or T cells enriched from blood (not recorded which). The receptor source for this set is a woman aged 40 to 49 who had recovered from COVID-19.

V and J are TRBV11-2 and TRBJ2-7, with 7 bases that match TRBD2. Germline CDR1 and CDR2: SGHAT and FQNNGV. The ends lost 4 bases at V and 3 bases at J; junction bases unmatched: 6. This CDR3 is built from 14 residues. The CDR3 loop reads CASSWRAGNYEQYV. The CDR3 DNA follows: TGTGCCAGCAGCTGGAGAGCGGGGAACTACGAGCAGTACGTC.

J is TRBJ2-2 and V is TRBV11-3; D remains ambiguous. This CDR3 has 16 amino acids. V was cut by 1 base and J by 5 bases, with 14 bases left in between. Germline CDR1 is SGHNT and CDR2 is YENEEA. The CDR3 is CASSLGGGGFTGELFF. DNA of the CDR3: TGTGCCAGCAGCTTAGGCGGCGGCGGCTTTACCGGGGAGCTGTTTTTT.

Only a few counts were recorded for this clone. The chain is built from TRBV24-1 and TRBJ1-2, with D uncertain. Germline V CDR1 and CDR2: KGHDR, SFDVKD. The CDR3 totals 13 residues. V was shortened by 4 bases and J by 6 bases, with 11 bases between the two germline ends. CDR3 in DNA: TGTGCCACCAGTGACCAGGATTTGGATGGCTACACCTTC. Translation gives CATSDQDLDGYTF.

V is TRBV2 and J is TRBJ2-4, with a possible D match to TRBD1 (7 bases). The V and J ends lost 7 bases and 8 bases respectively, with 18 bases between them. This CDR3 region has 14 residues. Germline loops: CDR1 SNHLY, CDR2 FYNNEI. CDR3 in amino acids: CASNLRGERDIQYF. Here the CDR3 DNA reads TGTGCCAGCAATCTCAGGGGGGAACGGGACATTCAGTACTTC.

J is TRBJ1-6 and V is TRBV3-1 (or the pseudogene TRBV3-2), with unresolved D. CDR3 size: 16 residues. CDR1 LGHDT and CDR2 YNNKEL come from the germline V gene (reference sequence). Trimming took off 0 bases at V and 8 bases at J, with 14 bases between the two ends. CDR3 nucleotide sequence: TGTGCCAGCAGCCAAGATCTAGGCAGAAGAGATTCACCCCTCCACTTT. Its translation is CASSQDLGRRDSPLHF.

This clone was recorded many times. The chain has TRBV18 and TRBJ1-6, with D unresolved. The germline V and J ends were trimmed by 6 bases and 14 bases, with 14 bases remaining between them. The CDR3 contains 12 residues. Germline CDR1 KGHSH, CDR2 LQKENI. DNA of the CDR3: TGTGCCAGCTCCGAGGAAATGTTATCCCTCCACTTT. As protein: CASSEEMLSLHF.

The rearrangement links TRBV20-1 to TRBJ2-2; TRBD2 matches at 9 bases. Per the germline V gene, CDR1 is DFQATT and CDR2 is SNEGSKA (reference sequence). The CDR3 is 15 amino acids. The V and J ends lost 3 bases and 6 bases, in that order; junction bases with no gene match: 8. CDR3 coding DNA: TGCAGTGCTAGTTCCCCGGGACTAGCCTCCGGGGAGCTGTTTTTT. Translated: CSASSPGLASGELFF.

The V and J genes are TRBV5-6 and TRBJ2-7, with 7 nucleotides matching TRBD1. J was trimmed by 2 bases and V by 1 base; bases with no gene match: 3. The CDR3 covers 14 residues. Germline values: CDR1 SGHDT, CDR2 YYEEEE. CDR3 residues: CASSLITGAYEQYV. Written as DNA, the CDR3 is TGTGCCAGCAGCTTGATTACAGGGGCCTACGAGCAGTACGTC.